The T cell receptor (beta chain) under discussion was sequenced for a study of neurological immune-mediated disorders. From the 5' RACE reads, TCRdb called clonotypes with MiXCR, one entry per CDR3 protein. The table records 33,000 or so distinct CDR3 sequences, around 7.8% of them present only once. Trimming removed 0 bases at V and 7 bases at J, with 13 bases between. CDR1 DFQATT and CDR2 SNEGSKA come from the germline V gene (reference sequence). There are 15 residues in the CDR3. This clonotype was recorded a few times. The clonotype was recovered from a woman between 35 and 50 years old in good health. Material for sequencing was PBMCs. The chain uses TRBV20-1 and TRBJ1-6; D perhaps matches TRBD1 (5 bases). The CDR3 protein is CSARDSARGNSPLHF. CDR3 bases: TGCAGTGCTAGAGACTCAGCTCGGGGGAATTCACCCCTCCACTTT.